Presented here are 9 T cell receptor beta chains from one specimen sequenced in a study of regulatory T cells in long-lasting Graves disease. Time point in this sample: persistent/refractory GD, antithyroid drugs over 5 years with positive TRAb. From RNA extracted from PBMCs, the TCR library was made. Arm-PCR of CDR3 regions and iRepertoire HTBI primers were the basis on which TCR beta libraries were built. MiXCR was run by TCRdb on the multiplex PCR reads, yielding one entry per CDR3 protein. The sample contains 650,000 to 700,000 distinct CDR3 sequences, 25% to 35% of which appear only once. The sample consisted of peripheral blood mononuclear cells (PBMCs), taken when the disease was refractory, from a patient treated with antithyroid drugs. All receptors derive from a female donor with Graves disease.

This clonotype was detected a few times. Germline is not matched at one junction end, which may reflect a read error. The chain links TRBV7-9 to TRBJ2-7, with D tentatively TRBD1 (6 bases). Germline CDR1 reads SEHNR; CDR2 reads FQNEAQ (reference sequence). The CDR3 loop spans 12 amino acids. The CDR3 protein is CASTLQGSEQYF. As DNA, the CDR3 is TGTGCCAGCACCTTACAGGGTAGCGAGCAGTACTTC.

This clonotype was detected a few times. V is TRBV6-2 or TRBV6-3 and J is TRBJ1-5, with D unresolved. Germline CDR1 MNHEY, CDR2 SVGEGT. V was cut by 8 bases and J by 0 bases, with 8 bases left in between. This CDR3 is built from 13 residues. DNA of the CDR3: TGTGCCAGCGGGATATATAGCAATCAGCCCCAGCATTTT. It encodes CASGIYSNQPQHF.

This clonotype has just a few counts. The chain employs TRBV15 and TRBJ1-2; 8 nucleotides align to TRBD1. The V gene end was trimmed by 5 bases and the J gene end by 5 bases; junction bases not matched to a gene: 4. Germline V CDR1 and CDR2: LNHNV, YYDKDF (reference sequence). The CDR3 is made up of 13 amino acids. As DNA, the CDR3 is TGTGCCACCAGCGGGGACAGGCGGTATGGCTACACCTTC. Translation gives CATSGDRRYGYTF. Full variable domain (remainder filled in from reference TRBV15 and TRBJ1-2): DAMVIQNPRYQVTQFGKPVTLSCSQTLNHNVMYWYQQKSSQAPKLLFHYYDKDFNNEADTPDNFQSRRPNTSFCFLDIRSPGLGDTAMYLCATSGDRRYGYTFGSGTRLTVV.

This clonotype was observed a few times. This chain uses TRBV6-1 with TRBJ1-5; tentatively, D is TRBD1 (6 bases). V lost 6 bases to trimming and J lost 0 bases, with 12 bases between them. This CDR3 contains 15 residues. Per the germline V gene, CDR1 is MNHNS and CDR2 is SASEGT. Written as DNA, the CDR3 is TGTGCCAGCAGGGGGACAACCTATAGCAATCAGCCCCAGCATTTT. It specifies CASRGTTYSNQPQHF.

The CDR3 bases are TGCGCCAGCAGTGGACAGGGATTTCCCAATCTGAACACTGAAGCTTTCTTT. It yields the protein CASSGQGFPNLNTEAFF. The gene calls are TRBV10-1 and TRBJ1-1, with 7 bases matching TRBD1. The germline CDR1 and CDR2 sequences are WNHNN and SYGVQD (reference sequence). The CDR3 is 17 residues long. The trim removed 4 bases at V and 0 bases at J, leaving 11 bases unmatched.

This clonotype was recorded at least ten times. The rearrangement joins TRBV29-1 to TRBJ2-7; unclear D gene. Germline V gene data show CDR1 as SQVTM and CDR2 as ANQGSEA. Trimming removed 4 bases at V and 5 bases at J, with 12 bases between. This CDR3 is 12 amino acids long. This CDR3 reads CSVVSPRDEQYF. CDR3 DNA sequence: TGCAGCGTTGTTTCGCCTAGGGACGAGCAGTACTTC.

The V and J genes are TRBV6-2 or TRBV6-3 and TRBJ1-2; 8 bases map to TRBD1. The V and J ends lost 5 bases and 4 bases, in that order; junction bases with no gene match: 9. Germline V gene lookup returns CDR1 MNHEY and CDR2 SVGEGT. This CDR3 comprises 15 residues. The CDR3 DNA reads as TGTGCCAGCAGTAGAGGGACAGGCGGTTTCTATGGCTACACCTTC. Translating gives CASSRGTGGFYGYTF.

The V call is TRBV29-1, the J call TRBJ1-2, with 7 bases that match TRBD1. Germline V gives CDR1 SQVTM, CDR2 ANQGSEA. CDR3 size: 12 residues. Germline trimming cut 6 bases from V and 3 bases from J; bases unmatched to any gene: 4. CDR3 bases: TGCAGCGTGGCGACAGGGTACTATGGCTACACCTTC. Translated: CSVATGYYGYTF.

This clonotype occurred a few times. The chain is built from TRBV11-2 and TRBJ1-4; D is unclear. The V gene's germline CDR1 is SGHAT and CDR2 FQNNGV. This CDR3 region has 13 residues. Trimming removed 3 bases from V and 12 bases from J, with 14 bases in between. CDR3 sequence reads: CASSLERGGELFF. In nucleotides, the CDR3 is TGTGCCAGCAGCTTGGAGCGTGGAGGAGAACTGTTTTTT.